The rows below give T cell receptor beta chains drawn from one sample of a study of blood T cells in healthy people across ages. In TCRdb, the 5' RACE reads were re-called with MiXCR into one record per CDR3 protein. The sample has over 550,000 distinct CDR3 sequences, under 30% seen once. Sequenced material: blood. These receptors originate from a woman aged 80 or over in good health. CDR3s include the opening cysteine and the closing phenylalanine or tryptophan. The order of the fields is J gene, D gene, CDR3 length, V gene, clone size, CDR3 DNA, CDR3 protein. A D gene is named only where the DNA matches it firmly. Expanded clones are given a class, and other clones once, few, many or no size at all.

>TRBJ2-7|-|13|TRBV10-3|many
TGTGCCATCAGTGAAACAGATACCTACGAGCAGTACTTC
CAISETDTYEQYF
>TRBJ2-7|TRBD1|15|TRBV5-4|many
TGTGCCAGCAGCGAGGGACAGGGCATATTATACGAGCAGTACTTC
CASSEGQGILYEQYF
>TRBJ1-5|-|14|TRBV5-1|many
TGCGCCAGCAGCTTGGGGGACACCAATCAGCCCCAGCATTTT
CASSLGDTNQPQHF
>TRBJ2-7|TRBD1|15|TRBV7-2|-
TGTGCCAGCAGCGAAGGGACAGGGAGCTCCTACGAGCAGTACTTC
CASSEGTGSSYEQYF
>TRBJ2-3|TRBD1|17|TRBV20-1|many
TGCAGTGCTAGAGATTGGGGCAGGGGGCGCGACGCAGATACGCAGTATTTT
CSARDWGRGRDADTQYF
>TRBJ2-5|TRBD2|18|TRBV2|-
TGTGCCAGCAGTTTCAGTCGAGTTAGCGGGGGGGCCACGGAGACCCAGTACTTC
CASSFSRVSGGATETQYF
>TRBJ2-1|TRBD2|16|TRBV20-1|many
TGCAGTGCTAGCCGACTTCGGGGGGGCTCCTACAATGAGCAGTTCTTC
CSASRLRGGSYNEQFF
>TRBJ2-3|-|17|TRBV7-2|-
TGTGCCAGCAGTTTCTCGGCCGGGGGGCTTTCCACAGATACGCAGTATTTT
CASSFSAGGLSTDTQYF
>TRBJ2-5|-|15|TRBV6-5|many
TGTGCCAGCAGACCTTCGAAGGGCAGCCCTGTGACCCAGTACTTC
CASRPSKGSPVTQYF
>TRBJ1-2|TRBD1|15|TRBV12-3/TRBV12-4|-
TGTGCCAGCAGTCCCGAGACAGGGAGTAGCTATGGCTACACCTTC
CASSPETGSSYGYTF
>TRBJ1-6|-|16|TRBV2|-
TGTGCCAGCAGTGACTTATACCAAACCTCCAATTCACCCCTCCACTTT
CASSDLYQTSNSPLHF
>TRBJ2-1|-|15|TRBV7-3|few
TGTGCCAGCAGCTTAAGGCCGGGGGTCTACAATGAGCAGTTCTTC
CASSLRPGVYNEQFF
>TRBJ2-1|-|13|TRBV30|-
TGTGCCTGGGCGAGGGGAATGGTGAATGAGCAGTTCTTC
CAWARGMVNEQFF
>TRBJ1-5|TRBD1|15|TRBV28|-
TGTGCCAACAGTTGGAGGGGGCGCCGGGGTCAGCCCCAGCATTTT
CANSWRGRRGQPQHF
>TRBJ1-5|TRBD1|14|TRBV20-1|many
TGCAGTGCTGGATCCGGGACAGGCAATCAGCCCCAGCATTTT
CSAGSGTGNQPQHF
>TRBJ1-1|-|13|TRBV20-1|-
TGCAGTGCTAGAGGGGGGCATGGGACTGAAGCTTTCTTT
CSARGGHGTEAFF
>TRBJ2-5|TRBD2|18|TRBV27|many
TGTGCCAGCAGTCTAGGACTAGCGGGGGGAGTGCGGTTCGAGACCCAGTACTTC
CASSLGLAGGVRFETQYF
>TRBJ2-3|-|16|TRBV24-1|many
TGTGCCACCAGTGATCAGTTGGGCGGAAAGGCAGATACGCAGTATTTT
CATSDQLGGKADTQYF
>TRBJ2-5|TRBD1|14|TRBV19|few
TGTGCCAGTAGGGGGACAGGCATCCAAGAGACCCAGTACTTC
CASRGTGIQETQYF
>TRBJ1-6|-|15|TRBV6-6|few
TGTGCCAGCACCGATAGAGGGCAGGGCAAATCACCCCTCCACTTT
CASTDRGQGKSPLHF
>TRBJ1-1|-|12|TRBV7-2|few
TGTGCCAGCAGCTTAGATAGAGACGAAGCTTTCTTT
CASSLDRDEAFF
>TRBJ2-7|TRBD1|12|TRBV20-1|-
TGCAGTGCGGAAAACAGGGGGTGGGAGCAGTACTTC
CSAENRGWEQYF
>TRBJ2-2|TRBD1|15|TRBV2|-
TGCGCCAGCAGTGTAAGGGGGCTGGTCACCGGGGAGCTGTTTTTT
CASSVRGLVTGELFF
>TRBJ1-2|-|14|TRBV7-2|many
TGTGCCAGCAGCTTAGGGGAAGGGGGCTATGGCTACACCTTC
CASSLGEGGYGYTF
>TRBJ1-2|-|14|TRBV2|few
TGTGCCAGCATGAGGGACGAGACTAACTATGGCTACACCTTC
CASMRDETNYGYTF
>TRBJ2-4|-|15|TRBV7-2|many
TGTGCCAGCAGCTTAGGAGGCAGTGAGAAAAACATTCAGTACTTC
CASSLGGSEKNIQYF
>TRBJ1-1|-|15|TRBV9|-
TGTGCCAGCAGCGTAGGGCGTATTGAGGGCACTGAAGCTTTCTTT
CASSVGRIEGTEAFF
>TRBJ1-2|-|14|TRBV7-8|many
TGTGCCAGCAGCCGGGCCAGAGCTAACTATGGCTACACCTTC
CASSRARANYGYTF
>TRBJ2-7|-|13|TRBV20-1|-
TGCAGTGCCCCGGGACAATTGATATACGAGCAGTACTTC
CSAPGQLIYEQYF